The 17 T cell receptor beta chains listed next were all sequenced from one sample in a study of T cells in Graves' hyperthyroidism and ophthalmopathy. The CDR3 regions of TCR beta were amplified from RNA transcripts. In the first-round RT-PCR of the TCR CDR3, the HTBI primer set was used. TCRdb reprocessed the multiplex PCR reads via MiXCR and lists one record per CDR3 protein. In the table there are about 590,000 distinct CDR3 sequences, 13% to 15% of which are singletons. What was sequenced was blood. These receptors came from a woman aged 18-30 years with Graves' ophthalmopathy.

This clonotype has ten or more counts. The chain recombines TRBV7-2 with TRBJ2-2, with a possible D match to TRBD2 (6 bases). V lost 4 bases and J 1 base, leaving 13 bases between the germline ends. Germline assignment: CDR1 SGHTA and CDR2 FQGNSA. The CDR3 extends over 16 amino acids. The CDR3 DNA sequence: TGTGCCAGCAGCTCGGGACTTAGCGGGAACACCGGGGAGCTGTTTTTT. This encodes CASSSGLSGNTGELFF.

This clonotype was recorded many times. The chain employs TRBV27 and TRBJ2-5; D not certain. Trimming pared 0 bases from V and 0 bases from J, leaving 5 bases between. The CDR3 covers 14 residues. Germline CDR1 and CDR2: MNHEY and SMNVEV (reference sequence). The DNA for the CDR3 is TGTGCCAGCAGTTTATCTCGGTACCAAGAGACCCAGTACTTC. This translates into CASSLSRYQETQYF.

There are many counts of this clonotype. This chain joins TRBV12-3 or TRBV12-4 and TRBJ1-2, with D perhaps matching TRBD1 (5 bases). The CDR3 is made up of 17 amino acids. Trimming pared 10 bases from V and 6 bases from J, leaving 30 bases between. The CDR3 DNA reads as TGTGCCACCACTCCTCCCCCGGGACTCCAGATGGGCCATGGCTACACCTTC. The encoded protein is CATTPPPGLQMGHGYTF.

The V call is TRBV12-5, the J call TRBJ2-2; 14 positions agree with TRBD2. This CDR3 region has 16 residues. V lost 5 bases, J lost 6 bases, and 5 bases stayed unmatched. Germline V CDR1 and CDR2: LGHNT, FRNRAP. The CDR3 sequence is CASGPTGLAGAGELFF. The DNA of the CDR3 is TGTGCTAGTGGTCCTACGGGACTAGCGGGAGCCGGGGAGCTGTTTTTT.

V gene TRBV20-1 combines with J gene TRBJ2-3; TRBD2 agrees at 14 bases. The J segment lost 2 bases and the V segment lost 3 bases, leaving 4 bases of the junction unmatched. Germline CDR1 is DFQATT and CDR2 is SNEGSKA (reference sequence). This CDR3 is built from 16 residues. In DNA, the CDR3 is TGCAGTGCTAGCGGGACTAGCGGGAGTTCCACAGATACGCAGTATTTT. Its translation: CSASGTSGSSTDTQYF.

This clonotype was seen ten or more times. V is TRBV6-1 and J is TRBJ2-1; no definite D call. V dropped 3 bases and J dropped 3 bases, with 3 bases sitting between them. The CDR3 is 12 amino acids. Germline V lookup: CDR1 MNHNS, CDR2 SASEGT. Here the CDR3 reads CASSDYYNEQFF. For the CDR3, the DNA is TGTGCCAGCAGTGACTACTACAATGAGCAGTTCTTC.

This chain joins TRBV7-9 and TRBJ1-5, with no clear D. This CDR3 has 16 residues. Germline CDR1 and CDR2: SEHNR and FQNEAQ (reference sequence). V shed 1 base and J shed 12 bases, with 22 bases lying between them. Here the CDR3 reads CASSLGEQVSRSNQHF. CDR3 bases: TGTGCCAGCAGCTTAGGGGAACAAGTCTCCCGCTCCAACCAGCATTTT.

In regard to this clonotype: This clone may be a read error of a much larger clone one base away. The chain has TRBV6-1 and TRBJ1-2; D call uncertain. The germline V and J ends were trimmed by 4 bases and 8 bases, with 17 bases remaining between them. The length of the CDR3 is 14 residues. The germline CDR1 and CDR2 sequences are MNHNS and SASEGT. CDR3 nucleotide sequence: TGTGCCAGCAGTGGGCTCGGGGTGCTCTACGGCTACACCTTC. Protein: CASSGLGVLYGYTF.

In this sample, this clonotype turned up a few times. The chain joins TRBV20-1 to TRBJ1-1, with a possible D match to TRBD1 (5 bases). The CDR3 is 13 residues long. CDR1 is DFQATT, CDR2 SNEGSKA, per germline (reference sequence). V lost 4 bases, J lost 1 base, and 10 bases lay in between. CDR3 sequence: CSAIRVTNTEAFF. The CDR3 region has the DNA TGCAGTGCTATCAGGGTGACGAACACTGAAGCTTTCTTT.

This clonotype has ten or more counts. This chain joins TRBV20-1 and TRBJ2-3, with a tentative D call TRBD2 (5 bases). Germline CDR1 reads DFQATT; CDR2 reads SNEGSKA (reference sequence). This CDR3 contains 13 residues. V lost 6 bases to trimming and J lost 0 bases, with 10 bases between them. CDR3 DNA: TGCAGTGCGCCACTAGAAAGCACAGATACGCAGTATTTT. This encodes CSAPLESTDTQYF.

This clonotype was counted only a few times. The CDR3 DNA reads as TGTGCCAGCAGCACTTTTACAGGCCTCTCTGGGGCCAACGTCCTGACTTTC. Translated: CASSTFTGLSGANVLTF. J is TRBJ2-6 and V is TRBV5-8; D is possibly TRBD1 (5 bases). The CDR3 runs to 17 residues. The ends were cut back, 4 bases at V and 0 bases at J, with 14 bases in the middle. Germline values: CDR1 SGHTS, CDR2 YDEGEE.

This clonotype was recorded a few times. J is TRBJ2-1 and V is TRBV10-3; no clear D. Germline CDR1 is ENHRY and CDR2 is SYGVKD. The CDR3 runs 11 residues. Trimming took 5 bases from V and 8 from J, leaving 7 bases between them. CDR3 DNA: TGTGCCATCAGTCAAAGGCATGAGCAGTTCTTC. This translates into CAISQRHEQFF.

This clonotype was seen ten or more times. V usage is TRBV11-2 and J usage is TRBJ2-1; D not certain. Germline CDR1 reads SGHAT; CDR2 reads FQNNGV. V shed 3 bases and J shed 8 bases, with 5 bases lying between them. The CDR3 contains 11 residues. This CDR3 reads CASSFIYEQFF. The CDR3 DNA reads TGTGCCAGCAGCTTTATTTATGAGCAGTTCTTC. Based on the CDR3 plus reference TRBV11-2 and TRBJ2-1, the full variable domain is EAGVAQSPRYKIIEKRQSVAFWCNPISGHATLYWYQQILGQGPKLLIQFQNNGVVDDSQLPKDRFSAERLKGVDSTLKIQPAKLEDSAVYLCASSFIYEQFFGPGTRLTVL.

This clonotype has at least ten counts. The V call is TRBV11-3, the J call TRBJ2-1; D call uncertain. Trimming removed 3 bases at V and 6 bases at J, with 3 bases between. The V gene's germline CDR1 is SGHNT and CDR2 YENEEA. The CDR3 has 11 amino acids. CDR3 DNA sequence: TGTGCCAGCAGCTTGTTCAATGAGCAGTTCTTC. It is translated as CASSLFNEQFF.

This clonotype came up many times. This chain links TRBV3-1 with TRBJ2-7; D remains unclear. The ends were cut back, 1 base at V and 7 bases at J, with 11 bases in the middle. CDR1 LGHDT and CDR2 YNNKEL come from the germline V gene (reference sequence). The CDR3 runs 13 residues. The CDR3 loop reads CASSQVVPYEQYF. For the CDR3, the DNA is TGTGCCAGCAGCCAAGTCGTACCTTATGAGCAGTACTTC.

V is TRBV30 and J is TRBJ1-1; D gene uncertain. This CDR3 comprises 16 residues. Trimming left V 0 bases short and J 4 bases short, with 18 bases between. Germline V gene sequence: CDR1 GTSNPN, CDR2 SVGIG (reference sequence). The CDR3 loop is CAWSVEVSGFGTEAFF. The CDR3 DNA reads as TGTGCCTGGAGTGTAGAGGTCTCGGGGTTTGGCACTGAAGCTTTCTTT.

This clonotype was observed at least ten times. The V call is TRBV20-1, the J call TRBJ1-6; 7 nucleotides agree with TRBD1. Germline CDR1 is DFQATT and CDR2 is SNEGSKA (reference sequence). V was pared by 3 bases and J by 5 bases, with 10 bases of the junction left unmatched. The CDR3 has 16 residues. The CDR3 region has the DNA TGCAGTGCTAGGGCGGCGCGGACAGGCGATAATTCACCCCTCCACTTT. Protein: CSARAARTGDNSPLHF.